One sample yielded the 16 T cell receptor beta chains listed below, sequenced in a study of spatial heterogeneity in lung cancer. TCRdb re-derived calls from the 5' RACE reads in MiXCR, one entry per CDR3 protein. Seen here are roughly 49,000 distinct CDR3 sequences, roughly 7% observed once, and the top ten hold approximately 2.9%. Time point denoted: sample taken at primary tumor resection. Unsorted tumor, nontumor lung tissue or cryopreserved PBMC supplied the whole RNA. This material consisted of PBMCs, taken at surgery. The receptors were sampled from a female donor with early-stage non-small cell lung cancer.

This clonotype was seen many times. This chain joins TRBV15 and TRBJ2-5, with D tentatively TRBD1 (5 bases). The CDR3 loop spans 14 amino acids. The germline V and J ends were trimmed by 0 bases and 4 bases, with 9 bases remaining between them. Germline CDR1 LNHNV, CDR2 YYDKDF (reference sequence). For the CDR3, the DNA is TGTGCCACCAGCAGAGACAGGGTCTCAGAGACCCAGTACTTC. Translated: CATSRDRVSETQYF.

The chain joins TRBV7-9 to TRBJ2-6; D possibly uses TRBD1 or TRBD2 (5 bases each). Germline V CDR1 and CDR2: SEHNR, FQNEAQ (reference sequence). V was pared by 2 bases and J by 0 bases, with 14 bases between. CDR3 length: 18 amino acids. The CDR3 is CASSLSFRGISGANVLTF. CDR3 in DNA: TGTGCCAGCAGCTTATCGTTTCGGGGCATCTCTGGGGCCAACGTCCTGACTTTC. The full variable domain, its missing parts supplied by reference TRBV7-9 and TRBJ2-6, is DTGVSQNPRHKITKRGQNVTFRCDPISEHNRLYWYRQTLGQGPEFLTYFQNEAQLEKSRLLSDRFSAERPKGSFSTLEIQRTEQGDSAMYLCASSLSFRGISGANVLTFGAGSRLTVL.

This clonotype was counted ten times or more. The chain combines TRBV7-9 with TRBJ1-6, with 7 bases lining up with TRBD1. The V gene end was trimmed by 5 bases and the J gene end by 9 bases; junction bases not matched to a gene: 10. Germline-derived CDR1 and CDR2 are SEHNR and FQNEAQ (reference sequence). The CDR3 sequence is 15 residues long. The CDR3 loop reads CASSHTTGAGSPLHF. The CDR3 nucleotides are TGTGCCAGCAGCCATACTACAGGGGCGGGTTCACCCCTCCACTTT.

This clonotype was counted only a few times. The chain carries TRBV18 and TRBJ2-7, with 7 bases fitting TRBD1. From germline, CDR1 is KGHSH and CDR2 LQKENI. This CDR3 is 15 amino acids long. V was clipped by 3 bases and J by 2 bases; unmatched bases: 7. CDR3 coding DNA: TGTGCCAGCTCACCCGATCGACAGGGTCCCTACGAGCAGTACTTC. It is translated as CASSPDRQGPYEQYF.

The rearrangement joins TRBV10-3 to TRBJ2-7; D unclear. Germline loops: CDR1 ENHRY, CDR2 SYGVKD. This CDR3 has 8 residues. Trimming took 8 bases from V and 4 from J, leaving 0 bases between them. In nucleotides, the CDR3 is TGTGCCATCTACGAGCAGTACTTC. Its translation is CAIYEQYF.

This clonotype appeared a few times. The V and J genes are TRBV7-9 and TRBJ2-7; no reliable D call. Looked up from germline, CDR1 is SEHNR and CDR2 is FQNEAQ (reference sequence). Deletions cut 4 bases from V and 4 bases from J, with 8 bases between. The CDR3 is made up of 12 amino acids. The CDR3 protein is CASSSKLYEQYF. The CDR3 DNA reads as TGTGCCAGCAGCTCGAAGTTATACGAGCAGTACTTC.

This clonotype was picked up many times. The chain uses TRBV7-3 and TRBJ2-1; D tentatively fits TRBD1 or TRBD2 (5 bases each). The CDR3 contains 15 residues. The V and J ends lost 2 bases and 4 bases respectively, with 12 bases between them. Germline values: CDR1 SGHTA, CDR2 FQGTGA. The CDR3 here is CASSLGGKTYNEQFF. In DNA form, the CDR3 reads TGTGCCAGCAGCTTAGGGGGTAAAACTTACAATGAGCAGTTCTTC.

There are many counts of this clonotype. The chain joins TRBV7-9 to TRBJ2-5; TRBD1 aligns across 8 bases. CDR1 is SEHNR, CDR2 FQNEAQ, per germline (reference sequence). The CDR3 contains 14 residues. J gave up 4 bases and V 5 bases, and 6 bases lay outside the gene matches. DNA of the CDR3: TGTGCCAGCAGCCCCTATACAGGGGGAGAGACCCAGTACTTC. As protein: CASSPYTGGETQYF. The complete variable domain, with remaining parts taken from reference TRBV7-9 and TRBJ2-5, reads DTGVSQNPRHKITKRGQNVTFRCDPISEHNRLYWYRQTLGQGPEFLTYFQNEAQLEKSRLLSDRFSAERPKGSFSTLEIQRTEQGDSAMYLCASSPYTGGETQYFGPGTRLLVL.

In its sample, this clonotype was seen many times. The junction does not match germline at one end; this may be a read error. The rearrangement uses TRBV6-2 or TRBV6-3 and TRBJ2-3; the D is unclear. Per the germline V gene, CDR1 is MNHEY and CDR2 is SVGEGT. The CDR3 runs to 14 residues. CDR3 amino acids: CASSTTPLVRSPDF. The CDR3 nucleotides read TGTGCCAGCAGTACCACGCCGTTGGTCCGATCGCCGGATTTT.

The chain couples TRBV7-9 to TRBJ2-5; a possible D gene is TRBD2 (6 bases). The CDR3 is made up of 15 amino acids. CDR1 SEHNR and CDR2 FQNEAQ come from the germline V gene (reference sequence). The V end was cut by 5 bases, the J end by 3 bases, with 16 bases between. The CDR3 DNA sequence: TGTGCCAGCAGCCCGCGTCGTGGCGGGGAAGAGACCCAGTACTTC. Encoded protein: CASSPRRGGEETQYF. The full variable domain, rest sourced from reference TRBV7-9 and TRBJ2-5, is DTGVSQNPRHKITKRGQNVTFRCDPISEHNRLYWYRQTLGQGPEFLTYFQNEAQLEKSRLLSDRFSAERPKGSFSTLEIQRTEQGDSAMYLCASSPRRGGEETQYFGPGTRLLVL.

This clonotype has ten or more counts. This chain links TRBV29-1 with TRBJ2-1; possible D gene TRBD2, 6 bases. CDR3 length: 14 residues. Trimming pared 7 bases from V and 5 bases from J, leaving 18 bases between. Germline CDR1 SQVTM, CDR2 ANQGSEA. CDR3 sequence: CSAKDLRGNNEQFF. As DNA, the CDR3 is TGCAGCGCCAAGGACTTGCGGGGTAACAATGAGCAGTTCTTC.

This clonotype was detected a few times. The CDR3 spells CASSFSGTEAFF. CDR3 in DNA: TGTGCCAGCAGCTTTTCGGGGACTGAAGCTTTCTTT. The chain links TRBV7-9 to TRBJ1-1; unclear D gene. The CDR3 runs 12 residues. The V end lost 3 bases, the J end lost 5 bases, and 7 bases lay between the germline ends. Germline V gene data show CDR1 as SEHNR and CDR2 as FQNEAQ (reference sequence).

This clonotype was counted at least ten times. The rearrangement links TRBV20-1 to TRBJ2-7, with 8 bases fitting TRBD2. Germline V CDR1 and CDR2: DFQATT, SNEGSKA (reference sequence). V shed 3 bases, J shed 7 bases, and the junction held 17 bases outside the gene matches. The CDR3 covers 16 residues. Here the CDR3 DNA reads TGCAGTGCTAGCGAGACGCGTCGGGGGGGCCTGAAAGAGCAGTACTTC. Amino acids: CSASETRRGGLKEQYF.

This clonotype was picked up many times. CDR3: CSARVQGAAGELFF. The CDR3 DNA reads as TGCAGTGCTAGAGTACAGGGGGCGGCCGGGGAGCTGTTTTTT. The rearrangement links TRBV20-1 to TRBJ2-2; 9 nucleotides agree with TRBD1. Germline V lookup: CDR1 DFQATT, CDR2 SNEGSKA (reference sequence). J gave up 6 bases and V 1 base, and 3 bases lay outside the gene matches. The CDR3 consists of 14 residues.

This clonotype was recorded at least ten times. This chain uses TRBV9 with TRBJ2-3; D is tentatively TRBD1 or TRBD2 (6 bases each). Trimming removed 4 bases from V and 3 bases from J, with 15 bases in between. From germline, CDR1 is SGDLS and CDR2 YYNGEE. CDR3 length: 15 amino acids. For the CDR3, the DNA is TGTGCCAGCAGCAAGGGGGGCCGGTGGACAGATACGCAGTATTTT. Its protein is CASSKGGRWTDTQYF. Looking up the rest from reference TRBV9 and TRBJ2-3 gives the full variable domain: DSGVTQTPKHLITATGQRVTLRCSPRSGDLSVYWYQQSLDQGLQFLIQYYNGEERAKGNILERFSAQQFPDLHSELNLSSLELGDSALYFCASSKGGRWTDTQYFGPGTRLTVL.

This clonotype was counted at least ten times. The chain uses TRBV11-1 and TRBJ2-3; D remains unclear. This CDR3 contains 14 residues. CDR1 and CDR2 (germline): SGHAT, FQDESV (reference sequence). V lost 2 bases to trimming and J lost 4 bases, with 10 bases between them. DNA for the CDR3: TGTGCCAGCAGCTTAACTCGGTCGGCAGATACGCAGTATTTT. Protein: CASSLTRSADTQYF. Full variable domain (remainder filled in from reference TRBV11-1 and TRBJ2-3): EAEVAQSPRYKITEKSQAVAFWCDPISGHATLYWYRQILGQGPELLVQFQDESVVDDSQLPKDRFSAERLKGVDSTLKIQPAELGDSAMYLCASSLTRSADTQYFGPGTRLTVL.